The 8 T cell receptor beta chains reported below all come from one sample, sequenced in a study of cytomegalovirus exposure and HLA in healthy donors. In the PCR, 60 Vbeta and 13 Jbeta primers were used. Some clones are missing from TCRdb's copy, which holds only in-frame ones; the method was immunoSEQ multiplex PCR. The table shows about 100,000 clones, with around 82% occurring only once. The specimen was PBMCs. These receptors were collected from a woman between 50 and 59 years old in good health and CMV-seropositive.

The chain is built from TRBV6-1 and TRBJ2-5, with 7 bases aligning to TRBD2. CDR3 length equals 14 residues. V was pared by 7 bases and J by 11 bases, with 16 bases of the junction left unmatched. Germline V CDR1 and CDR2: MNHNS, SASEGT. CDR3 protein: CASTGRTISRGQYF. Here the CDR3 DNA reads TGTGCCAGCACCGGGAGGACTATAAGCCGAGGGCAGTACTTC.

The rearrangement joins TRBV13 to TRBJ2-3; 13 nucleotides agree with TRBD2. The V gene end was trimmed by 5 bases and the J gene end by 1 base; junction bases not matched to a gene: 12. The germline gives CDR1 PRHDT, CDR2 FYEKMQ (reference sequence). The CDR3 is 19 residues long. The CDR3: CASSPTGLAGLMGTDTQYF. DNA of the CDR3: TGTGCCAGCAGCCCGACGGGACTAGCGGGACTGATGGGCACAGATACGCAGTATTTT.

This chain connects TRBV4-1 to TRBJ2-7; the D gene is possibly TRBD2 (6 bases). The CDR3 length is 16 residues. The V end lost 0 bases, the J end lost 0 bases, and 12 bases lay between the germline ends. Looked up from germline, CDR1 is MGHRA and CDR2 is YSYEKL. The CDR3 here is CASSQDLAGTSYEQYF. CDR3 coding DNA: TGCGCCAGCAGCCAAGATCTGGCGGGGACCTCCTACGAGCAGTACTTC.

This clone has more than one count but fewer than ten. The chain couples TRBV5-1 to TRBJ2-7; 11 bases are shared with TRBD1. Trimming at V came to 4 bases and at J to 2 bases, leaving 2 bases not matched to a gene. Germline lookup yields CDR1 SGHRS and CDR2 YFSETQ. The CDR3 spans 14 residues. DNA of the CDR3: TGCGCCAGCAGCCAGGGACAGGGGGCCTACGAGCAGTACTTC. Translation: CASSQGQGAYEQYF.

The genes are TRBV18 and TRBJ2-2; 8 bases fit TRBD1. The CDR3 has 16 amino acids. Per the germline V gene, CDR1 is KGHSH and CDR2 is LQKENI. The J segment lost 1 base and the V segment lost 5 bases, leaving 6 bases of the junction unmatched. CDR3 nucleotide sequence: TGTGCCAGCTCAAATTACGGGACAGGGAACACCGGGGAGCTGTTTTTT. Encoded protein: CASSNYGTGNTGELFF.

The V call is TRBV7-6, the J call TRBJ2-7, with 7 bases lining up with TRBD2. Germline V gives CDR1 SGHVS, CDR2 FNYEAQ. The CDR3 totals 15 residues. The V and J ends lost 2 bases and 6 bases, in that order; junction bases with no gene match: 10. In DNA form, the CDR3 reads TGTGCCAGCAGCTTACAACCGGGGGGACTACGCGAGCAGTACTTC. This encodes CASSLQPGGLREQYF. Full variable domain (missing parts from reference TRBV7-6 and TRBJ2-7): GAGVSQSPRYKVTKRGQDVALRCDPISGHVSLYWYRQALGQGPEFLTYFNYEAQQDKSGLPNDRFSAERPEGSISTLTIQRTEQRDSAMYRCASSLQPGGLREQYFGPGTRLTVT.

The chain joins TRBV7-9 to TRBJ2-3; TRBD1 might be the D (6 bases). The germline V gene has CDR1 SEHNR and CDR2 FQNEAQ (reference sequence). There are 12 residues in the CDR3. Trimming cost V 5 bases and J 6 bases, with 9 bases left between them. The CDR3 region is CASSPDRDTQYF. The CDR3 coding sequence is TGTGCCAGCAGCCCCGACAGGGATACGCAGTATTTT.

This clone was counted only a few times. This chain connects TRBV18 to TRBJ2-5, with 8 bases that match TRBD1. CDR3 length equals 15 residues. V shed 0 bases and J 7 bases; nucleotides not matched to a gene: 7. CDR1 and CDR2 (germline): KGHSH, LQKENI. CDR3 residues: CASSPPGQAYGTQYF. CDR3 nucleotides: TGTGCCAGCTCACCACCGGGACAGGCATACGGGACCCAGTACTTC.